This T cell receptor beta chain was captured by sequencing in a study of shared clonotypes between healthy human individuals (dated by TCRdb to 2018 to 2021). Some background on the complete study: The cohort included three men and a couple of women between 18 and 49 years of age. To estimate repertoire size and how much clonotype sharing occurs between individuals, the study deeply sequenced the blood TCR repertoires of roughly 5 healthy adults. Different laboratories and diverse techniques were used to prepare libraries and sequence TCR repertoires, to increase sequencing depth and limit assay-specific biases. Leukapheresis yielded between about 0.94 and 10 billion PBMCs per donor. The full study reports these points: Because the study included a small number of donors, the genetic and exposure-history diversity represented was limited. Pairwise subsampling led to the expectation that sequencing depth would affect the degree of clonotype sharing among donors. Sampling was restricted to blood, and TCR repertoires in tissue are likely to differ from TCR repertoires in blood.

V is pared back by 2 bases and J by 1 base, with 12 bases lying between the germline termini. The CDR3, cysteine through phenylalanine, is 14 amino acids long. This entry keeps only the CDR3 DNA: 42 bases, framed from base 1. CDR1 and CDR2 are drawn from the germline V gene (reference sequence): GTSNPN, SVGIG. Using the deep immunoSEQ assay, multiplex PCR amplified TCR CDR3 regions from genomic DNA. Extracted genomic DNA from each cell subset was distributed evenly across all wells of several immunoSEQ 96-well plates, and each plate was treated as a replicate. For unsorted PBMC, roughly 330 ng of genomic DNA, equivalent to around 33,000 T cell genomes, went into each replicate PCR. Genomic DNA from unsorted PBMC was sequenced over ten immunoSEQ deep assay plates. The purified libraries were quantified using a Qubit 3.0 fluorometer, sized with a Bioanalyzer 2100, and then quantified again using the KAPA Library Quantification kit. Each immunoSEQ 96-well plate was sequenced on its own single-read 150-cycle Illumina NextSeq 550 flow cell. Regarding the original processing steps: The immunoSEQ output contained only junctional sequences without quality scores, so filtering could not match that applied to full-length reads. To assign V/J genes and CDR3, sequences were annotated using PyIR, a Python wrapper for IgBLAST v1.9, with IMGT germline references. Reads with weak V/J assignments (E-value above 1e-6), missing CDR3, stop codons, out-of-frame junctions, or ambiguous translated residues were removed. V3J clonotypes were defined by identical inferred V gene, J gene, and CDR3 amino acid sequence. To compute the percentage overlap between repertoires, the number of shared unique clonotypes was divided by the size of the smaller repertoire. RTK rarefaction, the Chao1 estimator, and Recon v2.1 estimates of unobserved clonotypes were used to assess repertoire richness. The immuneACCESS repertoire file appears here via TCRdb, limited to in-frame rearrangements. These files lack a portion of the clones; in checked studies, under half of the deficit traces to unresolved V genes, and the cause of the others is not known. That table gives V, J and clone size, and the DNA gave D and trimming. The sample table contains hundreds of thousands of clones; only one count was recorded for about four fifths of them. In total, the top ten clones hold over 10% of the sample.

The donors were healthy, HIV-negative adults with no recently reported acute infections or vaccinations. Only Caucasian adults living in Nashville, Tennessee, USA were represented among the donors. For unsorted samples, some 90 million PBMCs were counted and genomic DNA was extracted with the QIAamp DNA Blood Mini kit. After blood collection by leukapheresis, PBMCs were isolated using Ficoll-Histopaque density gradient centrifugation and then cryopreserved in the vapor phase of liquid nitrogen. Points on this clone: Its target antigen remains unknown. Per-nucleotide qualities are absent, and no much larger clonotype sits a single base away.

Sequencing was performed on PBMCs. The clonotype originates from a woman between 35 and 50 years old in good health. Some clones in this sample may be carry-over from other donors' samples. In this chain, TRBV30 is recombined with TRBJ2-7, with the D call tentatively TRBD1 or TRBD2, each fitting 5 bases. The bases read TGTGCCTGGAGTATCGGGGCGACATCCTACGAGCAGTACTTC. It is translated as CAWSIGATSYEQYF. With the rest looked up from the reference TRBV30 and TRBJ2-7 genes rather than sequenced, the full variable domain is SQTIHQWPATLVQPVGSPLSLECTVEGTSNPNLYWYRQAAGRGLQLLFYSVGIGQISSEVPQNLSASRPQDRQFILSSKKLLLSDSGFYLCAWSIGATSYEQYFGPGTRLTVT.